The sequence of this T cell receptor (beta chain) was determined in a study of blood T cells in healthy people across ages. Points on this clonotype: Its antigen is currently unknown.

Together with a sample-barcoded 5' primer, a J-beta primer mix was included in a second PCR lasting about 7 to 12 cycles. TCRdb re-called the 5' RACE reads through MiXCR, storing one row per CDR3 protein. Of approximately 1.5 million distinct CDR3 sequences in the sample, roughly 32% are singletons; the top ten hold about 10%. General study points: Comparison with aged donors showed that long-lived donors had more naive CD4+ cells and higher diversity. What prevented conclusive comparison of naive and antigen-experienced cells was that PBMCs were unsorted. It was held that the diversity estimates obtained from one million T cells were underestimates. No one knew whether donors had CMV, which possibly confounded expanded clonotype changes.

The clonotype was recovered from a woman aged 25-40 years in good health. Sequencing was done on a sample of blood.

The CDR3 loop is CASSIAGQVDNEQFF. The CDR3 coding sequence is TGTGCCAGCAGTATTGCGGGACAGGTCGACAATGAGCAGTTCTTC. The chain recombines TRBV6-1 with TRBJ2-1, with 8 bases fitting TRBD1. With 5 bases clipped from V and 5 bases from J, the junction kept 8 bases outside the gene matches. Germline V gene data show CDR1 as MNHNS and CDR2 as SASEGT. This CDR3 is built from 15 residues.